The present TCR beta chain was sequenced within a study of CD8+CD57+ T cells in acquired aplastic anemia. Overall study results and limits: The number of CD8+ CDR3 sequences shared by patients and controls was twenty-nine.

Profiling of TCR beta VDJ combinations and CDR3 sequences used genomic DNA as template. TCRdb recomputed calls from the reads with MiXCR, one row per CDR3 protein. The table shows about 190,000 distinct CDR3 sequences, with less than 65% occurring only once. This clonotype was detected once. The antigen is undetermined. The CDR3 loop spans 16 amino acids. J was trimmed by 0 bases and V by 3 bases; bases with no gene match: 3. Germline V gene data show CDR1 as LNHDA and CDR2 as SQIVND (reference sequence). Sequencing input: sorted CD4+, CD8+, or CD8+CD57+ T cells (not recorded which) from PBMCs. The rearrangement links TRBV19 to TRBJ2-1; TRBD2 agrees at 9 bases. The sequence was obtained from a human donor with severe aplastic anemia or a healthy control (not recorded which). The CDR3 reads CASSIRGGDSYNEQFF. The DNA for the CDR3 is TGTGCCAGTAGTATCCGCGGGGGGGACTCCTACAATGAGCAGTTCTTC.